One T cell receptor (beta chain) is described in this entry. Its specificity is not known. These data originate in a study of OX40 agonist ivuxolimab in advanced cancers. The CDR3 covers 14 residues. Trimming shortened V by 1 base and J by 7 bases, and 8 bases separated the two germline ends. Germline V gene lookup returns CDR1 MGHRA and CDR2 YSYEKL. General study results and limits: Normalized T-cell clonal expansion was also low in a subset of nonresponders.

Assay: immunoSEQ multiplex PCR; the TCRdb copy retains only in-frame clones and omits some. This table holds 90,000 to 150,000 clones, 75% to 90% found once. The receptor's source is an adult with an advanced solid tumor such as melanoma, head and neck, liver or kidney cancer. The sample in question was CD4+ or CD8+ T cells sorted from blood, obtained in a trial of the OX40 agonist ivuxolimab. The chain joins TRBV4-1 to TRBJ1-6; D gene unclear. The CDR3 spells CASSQVSGNSPLHF. The CDR3, as DNA: TGCGCCAGCAGCCAAGTTTCTGGGAATTCACCCCTCCACTTT.